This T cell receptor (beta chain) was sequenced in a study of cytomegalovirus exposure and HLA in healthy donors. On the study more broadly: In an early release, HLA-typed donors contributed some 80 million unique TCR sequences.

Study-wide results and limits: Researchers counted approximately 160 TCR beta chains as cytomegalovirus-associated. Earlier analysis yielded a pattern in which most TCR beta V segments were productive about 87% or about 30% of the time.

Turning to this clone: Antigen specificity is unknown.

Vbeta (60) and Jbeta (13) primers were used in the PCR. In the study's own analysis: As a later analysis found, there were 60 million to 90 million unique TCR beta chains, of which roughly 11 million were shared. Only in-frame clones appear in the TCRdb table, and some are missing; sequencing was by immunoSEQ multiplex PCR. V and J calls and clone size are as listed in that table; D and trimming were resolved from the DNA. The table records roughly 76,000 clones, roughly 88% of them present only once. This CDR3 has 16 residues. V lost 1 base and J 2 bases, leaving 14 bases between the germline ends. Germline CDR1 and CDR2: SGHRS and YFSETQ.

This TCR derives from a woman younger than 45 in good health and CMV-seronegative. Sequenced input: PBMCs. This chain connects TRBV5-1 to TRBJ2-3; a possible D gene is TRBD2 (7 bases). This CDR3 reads CASSLLGGGDTDTQYF. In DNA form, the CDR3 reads TGCGCCAGCAGCTTGTTAGGGGGAGGGGACACAGATACGCAGTATTTT.